A single sample is the source of the 17 T cell receptor beta chains below, sequenced in a study of blood T cell repertoires in COVID-19. Some clones are missing from TCRdb's copy, which holds only in-frame ones; the method was immunoSEQ multiplex PCR. The table shows over 60,000 clones, with around 80% occurring only once. Sequenced material: peripheral blood. The source is a human donor in a cohort sampled during active COVID-19.

V usage is TRBV9 and J usage is TRBJ1-1; 9 nucleotides align to TRBD1. This CDR3 comprises 15 residues. V shed 0 bases and J 5 bases; nucleotides not matched to a gene: 5. The V gene's germline CDR1 is SGDLS and CDR2 YYNGEE. CDR3 in amino acids: CASSVEGQGGTEAFF. In DNA, the CDR3 is TGTGCCAGCAGCGTAGAGGGACAGGGAGGAACTGAAGCTTTCTTT.

The chain links TRBV28 to TRBJ1-4; TRBD1 might be the D (6 bases). CDR3 length: 14 amino acids. With 5 bases removed from V and 7 bases from J, the gap between germline ends came to 14 bases. CDR1 and CDR2 from the germline V gene are MDHEN and SYDVKM. The CDR3 reads CASSPPGDGEKLFF. In DNA, the CDR3 is TGTGCCAGCAGTCCCCCAGGGGACGGTGAAAAACTGTTTTTT.

The rearrangement links TRBV5-1 to TRBJ2-3; possibly TRBD2 for D (6 bases). The V and J ends lost 0 bases and 2 bases respectively, with 7 bases between them. The CDR3 has 14 residues. Germline V lookup: CDR1 SGHRS, CDR2 YFSETQ. The CDR3 nucleotides read TGCGCCAGCAGCTTGGGGGACTCCACAGATACGCAGTATTTT. Translated: CASSLGDSTDTQYF. Looking up the rest from reference TRBV5-1 and TRBJ2-3 gives the full variable domain: KAGVTQTPRYLIKTRGQQVTLSCSPISGHRSVSWYQQTPGQGLQFLFEYFSETQRNKGNFPGRFSGRQFSNSRSEMNVSTLELGDSALYLCASSLGDSTDTQYFGPGTRLTVL.

This clone was detected once. The J gene is TRBJ2-2, the V gene TRBV11-2, with 10 nucleotides matching TRBD2. V shed 1 base, J shed 6 bases, and the junction held 5 bases outside the gene matches. The CDR3 length is 16 residues. Germline V gene data show CDR1 as SGHAT and CDR2 as FQNNGV. The CDR3 DNA sequence: TGTGCCAGCAGCTTAGGTCTAGCGGGAGAGCCCGGGGAGCTGTTTTTT. Residues: CASSLGLAGEPGELFF.

The chain employs TRBV9 and TRBJ1-2; D remains ambiguous. Germline assignment: CDR1 SGDLS and CDR2 YYNGEE. Trimming pared 3 bases from V and 0 bases from J, leaving 9 bases between. This CDR3 region has 14 residues. This chain's CDR3 is CASSDYGSNYGYTF. The DNA of the CDR3 is TGTGCCAGCAGCGACTACGGTTCTAACTATGGCTACACCTTC.

This chain uses TRBV7-9 with TRBJ2-3, with D uncertain. V lost 5 bases to trimming and J lost 0 bases, with 3 bases between them. The CDR3 extends over 12 amino acids. The germline CDR1 and CDR2 sequences are SEHNR and FQNEAQ (reference sequence). In nucleotides, the CDR3 is TGTGCCAGCAGCCAAAGCACAGATACGCAGTATTTT. Its protein is CASSQSTDTQYF.

The genes are TRBV7-8 and TRBJ2-1; 7 bases match TRBD2. Per germline, CDR1 SGHVS and CDR2 FQNEAQ. The ends lost 0 bases at V and 12 bases at J; junction bases unmatched: 5. The length of the CDR3 is 13 residues. CDR3 nucleotide sequence: TGTGCCAGCAGCTTAGCTGGCAGGGAGGGGCAGTTCTTC. As protein: CASSLAGREGQFF.

The chain has TRBV7-2 and TRBJ2-7, with TRBD2 matching 11 bases. The CDR3 has 14 residues. CDR1 SGHTA and CDR2 FQGNSA come from the germline V gene. V trimming: 5 bases; J trimming: 3 bases; junction bases outside the gene matches: 3. CDR3 residues: CASSPGLAGYEQYF. CDR3 nucleotides: TGTGCCAGCAGCCCAGGACTAGCGGGCTACGAGCAGTACTTC. The full variable domain, completed using reference TRBV7-2 and TRBJ2-7, is GAGVSQSPSNKVTEKGKDVELRCDPISGHTALYWYRQSLGQGLEFLIYFQGNSAPDKSGLPSDRFSAERTGGSVSTLTIQRTQQEDSAVYLCASSPGLAGYEQYFGPGTRLTVT.

The V gene is TRBV5-5, the J gene TRBJ1-1, with D perhaps matching TRBD1 (6 bases). Deletions cut 4 bases from V and 5 bases from J, with 15 bases between. This CDR3 has 14 residues. CDR1 is SGHKS, CDR2 YYEKEE, per germline (reference sequence). CDR3 region: CASSQTGARTEAFF. CDR3 DNA: TGTGCCAGCAGCCAGACAGGCGCTCGGACTGAAGCTTTCTTT.

V gene TRBV3-1 (or the pseudogene TRBV3-2) combines with J gene TRBJ2-3; TRBD2 agrees at 8 bases. The CDR3 is 16 amino acids. Losses at the gene ends were 1 base for V and 0 bases for J; bases not matched to a gene: 3. Looked up from germline, CDR1 is LGHDT and CDR2 is YNNKEL (reference sequence). CDR3 sequence: CASSQGAGGSTDTQYF. The CDR3, as DNA: TGTGCCAGCAGCCAAGGGGCGGGAGGTAGCACAGATACGCAGTATTTT.

The V and J genes are TRBV19 and TRBJ2-6, with a tentative D call TRBD1 (5 bases). The CDR3 length is 15 residues. Trimming removed 7 bases from V and 4 bases from J, with 14 bases in between. The germline CDR1 and CDR2 sequences are LNHDA and SQIVND (reference sequence). In nucleotides, the CDR3 is TGTGCCAGTAATCACCAGGGATCCGGGGCCAACGTCCTGACTTTC. Its translation: CASNHQGSGANVLTF.

The rearrangement joins TRBV10-2 to TRBJ2-1; D is possibly TRBD2 (5 bases). Per the germline V gene, CDR1 is WSHSY and CDR2 is SAAADI. Trimming removed 1 base at V and 10 bases at J, with 8 bases between. CDR3 length equals 12 residues. CDR3 bases: TGCGCCAGCAGTGAGTTTCGGGGAGAGCAGTTCTTC. It translates to CASSEFRGEQFF.

CDR3 protein: CASTTGFGEQYF. CDR3 nucleotide sequence: TGTGCCAGCACAACAGGGTTTGGGGAGCAGTACTTC. V gene TRBV5-6 combines with J gene TRBJ2-7; D is perhaps TRBD1 (6 bases). Germline lookup yields CDR1 SGHDT and CDR2 YYEEEE. This CDR3 has 12 amino acids. The V and J ends lost 6 bases and 7 bases respectively, with 14 bases between them.

The V call is TRBV6-5, the J call TRBJ1-1; D might be TRBD1 (5 bases). The CDR3 spans 14 residues. V gave up 0 bases and J gave up 0 bases, with 5 bases separating them. The germline CDR1 and CDR2 sequences are MNHEY and SVGAGI. CDR3 nucleotide sequence: TGTGCCAGCAGTTACTCACAGGTGAACACTGAAGCTTTCTTT. As protein: CASSYSQVNTEAFF.

The chain uses TRBV24-1 and TRBJ2-7, with TRBD2 identical over 11 bases. The V and J ends lost 3 bases and 5 bases, in that order; junction bases with no gene match: 5. The CDR3 runs 15 residues. Germline V CDR1 and CDR2: KGHDR, SFDVKD. The CDR3, as DNA: TGTGCCACCAGTGATGTGACTAGCGGGATCGACGAGCAGTACTTC. Its protein is CATSDVTSGIDEQYF.

V and J are TRBV27 and TRBJ1-5, with D tentatively TRBD1 (5 bases). Trimming pared 3 bases from V and 6 bases from J, leaving 9 bases between. CDR1 is MNHEY, CDR2 SMNVEV, per germline (reference sequence). The length of the CDR3 is 13 residues. The CDR3 region has the DNA TGTGCCAGCAGTTTGGGGGAGGCTCAGCCCCAGCATTTT. Amino acid sequence: CASSLGEAQPQHF.

This clone showed up just once. This CDR3 is CASSLSGMGTEAFF. CDR3 nucleotides: TGTGCCAGCAGCTTATCAGGGATGGGAACTGAAGCTTTCTTT. The chain recombines TRBV7-9 with TRBJ1-1; D is possibly TRBD1 (5 bases). The germline CDR1 and CDR2 sequences are SEHNR and FQNEAQ (reference sequence). Trimming took 2 bases from V and 5 from J, leaving 12 bases between them. The CDR3 has 14 amino acids.